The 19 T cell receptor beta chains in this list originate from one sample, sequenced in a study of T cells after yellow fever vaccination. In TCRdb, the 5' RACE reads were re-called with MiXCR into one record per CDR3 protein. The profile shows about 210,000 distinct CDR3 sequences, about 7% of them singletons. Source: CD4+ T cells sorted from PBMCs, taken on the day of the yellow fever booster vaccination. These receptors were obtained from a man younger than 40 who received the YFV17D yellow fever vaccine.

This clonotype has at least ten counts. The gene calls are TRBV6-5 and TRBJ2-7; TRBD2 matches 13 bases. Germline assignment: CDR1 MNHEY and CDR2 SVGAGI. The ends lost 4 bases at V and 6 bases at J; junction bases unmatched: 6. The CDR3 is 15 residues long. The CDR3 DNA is TGTGCCAGCAGTTTTAGGACTAGCGGGAGTGCCGAGCAGTACTTC. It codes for CASSFRTSGSAEQYF.

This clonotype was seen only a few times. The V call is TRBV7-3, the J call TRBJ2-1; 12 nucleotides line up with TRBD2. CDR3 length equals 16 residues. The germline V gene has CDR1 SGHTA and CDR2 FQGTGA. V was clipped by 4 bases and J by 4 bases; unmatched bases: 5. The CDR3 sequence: CASSSRTSGVYNEQFF. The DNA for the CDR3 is TGTGCCAGCAGCTCCAGGACTAGCGGGGTATACAATGAGCAGTTCTTC.

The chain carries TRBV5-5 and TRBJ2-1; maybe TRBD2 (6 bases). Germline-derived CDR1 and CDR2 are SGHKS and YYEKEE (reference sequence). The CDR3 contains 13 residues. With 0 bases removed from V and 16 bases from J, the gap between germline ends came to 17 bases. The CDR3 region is CASSLVGDSTSFF. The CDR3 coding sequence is TGTGCCAGCAGCTTGGTGGGGGACTCAACCTCTTTCTTC.

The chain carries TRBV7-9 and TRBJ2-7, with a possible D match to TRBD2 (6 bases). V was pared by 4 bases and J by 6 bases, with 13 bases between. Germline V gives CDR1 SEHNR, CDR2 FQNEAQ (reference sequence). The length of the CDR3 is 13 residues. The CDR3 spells CASSYTVGGEQYF. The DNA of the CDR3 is TGTGCCAGCAGCTATACCGTCGGGGGCGAGCAGTACTTC.

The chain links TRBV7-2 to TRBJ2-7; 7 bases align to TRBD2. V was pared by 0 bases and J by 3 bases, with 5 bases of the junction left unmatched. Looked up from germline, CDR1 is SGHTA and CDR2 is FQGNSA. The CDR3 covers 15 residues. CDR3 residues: CASSLARGRDYEQYF. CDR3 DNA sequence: TGTGCCAGCAGCTTAGCGCGCGGGAGAGACTACGAGCAGTACTTC. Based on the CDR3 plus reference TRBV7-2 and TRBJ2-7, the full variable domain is GAGVSQSPSNKVTEKGKDVELRCDPISGHTALYWYRQSLGQGLEFLIYFQGNSAPDKSGLPSDRFSAERTGGSVSTLTIQRTQQEDSAVYLCASSLARGRDYEQYFGPGTRLTVT.

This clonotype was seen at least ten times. Here the CDR3 reads CASSLGGAGPQETQYF. The CDR3 DNA follows: TGTGCCAGCAGCTTAGGAGGGGCGGGTCCACAAGAGACCCAGTACTTC. The chain is built from TRBV7-2 and TRBJ2-5, with D possibly called TRBD1 or TRBD2 (5 bases each). The length of the CDR3 is 16 residues. The germline V and J ends were trimmed by 1 base and 2 bases, with 14 bases remaining between them. CDR1 and CDR2 (germline): SGHTA, FQGNSA.

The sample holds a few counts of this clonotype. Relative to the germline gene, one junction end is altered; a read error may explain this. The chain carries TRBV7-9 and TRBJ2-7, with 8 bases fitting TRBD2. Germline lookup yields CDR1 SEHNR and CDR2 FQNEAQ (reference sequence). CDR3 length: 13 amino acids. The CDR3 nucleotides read TGTGCCAGCAGCTTAGGATCCAGCGGGAGACCGCACTTC. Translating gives CASSLGSSGRPHF.

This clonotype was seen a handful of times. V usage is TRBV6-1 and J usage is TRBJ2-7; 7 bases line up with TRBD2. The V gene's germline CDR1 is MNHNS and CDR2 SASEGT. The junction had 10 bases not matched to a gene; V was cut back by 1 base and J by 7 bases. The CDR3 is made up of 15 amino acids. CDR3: CASSEVAGVLGEQYF. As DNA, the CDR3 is TGTGCCAGCAGTGAAGTTGCGGGAGTTTTGGGGGAGCAGTACTTC.

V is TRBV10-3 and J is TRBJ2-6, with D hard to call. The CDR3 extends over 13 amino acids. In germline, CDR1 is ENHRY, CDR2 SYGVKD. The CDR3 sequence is CAVGAAGANVLTF. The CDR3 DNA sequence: TGTGCGGTTGGCGCGGCTGGGGCCAACGTCCTGACTTTC.

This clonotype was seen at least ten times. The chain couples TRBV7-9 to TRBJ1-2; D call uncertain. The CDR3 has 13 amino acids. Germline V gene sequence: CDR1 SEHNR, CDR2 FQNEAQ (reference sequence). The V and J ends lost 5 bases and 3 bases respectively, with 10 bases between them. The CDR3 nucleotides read TGTGCCAGCAGCCCCCACGGGGACTATGGCTACACCTTC. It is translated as CASSPHGDYGYTF.

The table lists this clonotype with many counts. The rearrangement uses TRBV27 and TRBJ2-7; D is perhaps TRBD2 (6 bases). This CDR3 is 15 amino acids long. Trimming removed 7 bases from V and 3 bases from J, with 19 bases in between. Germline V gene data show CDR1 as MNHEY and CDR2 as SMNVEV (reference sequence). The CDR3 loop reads CASTSASGSRYEQYF. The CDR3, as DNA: TGTGCCAGCACCTCCGCCTCCGGGAGTCGCTACGAGCAGTACTTC.

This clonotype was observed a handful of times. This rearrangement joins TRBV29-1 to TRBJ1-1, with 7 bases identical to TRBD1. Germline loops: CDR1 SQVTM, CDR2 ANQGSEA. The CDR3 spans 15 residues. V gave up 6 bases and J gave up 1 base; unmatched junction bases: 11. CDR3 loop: CSVTGQWFRNTEAFF. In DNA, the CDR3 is TGCAGCGTGACGGGACAGTGGTTTAGGAACACTGAAGCTTTCTTT.

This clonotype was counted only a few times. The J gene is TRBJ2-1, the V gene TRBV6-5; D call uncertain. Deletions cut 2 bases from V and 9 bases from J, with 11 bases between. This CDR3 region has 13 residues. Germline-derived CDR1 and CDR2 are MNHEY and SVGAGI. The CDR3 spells CASSYIRRAEQFF. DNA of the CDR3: TGTGCCAGCAGTTACATTCGTAGAGCTGAGCAGTTCTTC.

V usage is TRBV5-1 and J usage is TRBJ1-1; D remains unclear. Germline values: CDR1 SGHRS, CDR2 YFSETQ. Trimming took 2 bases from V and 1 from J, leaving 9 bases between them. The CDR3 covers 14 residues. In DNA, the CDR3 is TGCGCCAGCAGCTTTTCCGGAGAGAACACTGAAGCTTTCTTT. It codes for CASSFSGENTEAFF.

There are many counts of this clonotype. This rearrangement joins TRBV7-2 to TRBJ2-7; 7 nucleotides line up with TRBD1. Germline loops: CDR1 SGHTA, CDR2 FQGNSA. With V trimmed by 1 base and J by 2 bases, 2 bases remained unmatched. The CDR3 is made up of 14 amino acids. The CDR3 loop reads CASSLGTGTYEQYF. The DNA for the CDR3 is TGTGCCAGCAGCTTAGGGACAGGAACCTACGAGCAGTACTTC.

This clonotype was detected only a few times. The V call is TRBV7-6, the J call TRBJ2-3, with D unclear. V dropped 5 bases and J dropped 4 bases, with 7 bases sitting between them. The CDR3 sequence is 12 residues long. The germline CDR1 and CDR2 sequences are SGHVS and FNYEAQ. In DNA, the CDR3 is TGTGCCAGCAGCGCCGCTTCAGATACGCAGTATTTT. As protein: CASSAASDTQYF.

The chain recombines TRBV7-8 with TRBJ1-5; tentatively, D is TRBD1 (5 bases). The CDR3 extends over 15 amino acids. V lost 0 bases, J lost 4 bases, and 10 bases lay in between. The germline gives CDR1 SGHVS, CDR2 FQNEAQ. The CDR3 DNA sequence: TGTGCCAGCAGCTTAGCGAGGGGCGGGAATCAGCCCCAGCATTTT. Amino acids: CASSLARGGNQPQHF.

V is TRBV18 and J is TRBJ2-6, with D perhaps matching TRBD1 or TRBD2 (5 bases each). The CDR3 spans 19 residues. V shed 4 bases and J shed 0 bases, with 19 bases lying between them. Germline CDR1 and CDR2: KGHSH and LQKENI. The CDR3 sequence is CASSLFRGPKGSGANVLTF. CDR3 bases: TGTGCCAGCTCACTATTCCGGGGCCCCAAGGGCTCTGGGGCCAACGTCCTGACTTTC.

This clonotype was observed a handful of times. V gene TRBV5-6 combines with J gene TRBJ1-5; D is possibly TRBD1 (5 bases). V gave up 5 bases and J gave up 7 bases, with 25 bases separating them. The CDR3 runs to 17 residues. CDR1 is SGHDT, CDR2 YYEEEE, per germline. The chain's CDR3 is CASSQLRLAGPGQPQHF. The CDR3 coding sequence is TGTGCCAGCAGTCAGCTGCGCCTAGCAGGGCCAGGGCAGCCCCAGCATTTT.